The clone carrying this T cell receptor (beta chain) showed up many times. The sample comes from a study of molecular identifiers for immune sequencing clone quantification. TCRdb reanalysed the PCR reads using MiXCR and keeps one entry per CDR3 protein. The data show more than 450,000 distinct CDR3 sequences, around a fifth seen once. Germline-derived CDR1 and CDR2 are MGHRA and YSYEKL. There are 17 residues in the CDR3. The V gene lost 6 bases and the J gene lost 0 bases, with 18 bases spanning the gap. The V gene is TRBV4-1, the J gene TRBJ2-1, with a possible D match to TRBD2 (5 bases). This sequence was found in a human donor in good health. Some libraries in this study had Jurkat cell RNA spiked in. Sequencing used naive CD8+ T cells from blood, with Jurkat cell RNA spiked in. Subset denoted: FACS-sorted CD8+CD4-CCR7+CD45RA+ naive T cells. For the CDR3, the DNA is TGCGCCAGCAGGCCCGTGGGCGGACTGAGCTCCTACAATGAGCAGTTCTTC. Translating gives CASRPVGGLSSYNEQFF.